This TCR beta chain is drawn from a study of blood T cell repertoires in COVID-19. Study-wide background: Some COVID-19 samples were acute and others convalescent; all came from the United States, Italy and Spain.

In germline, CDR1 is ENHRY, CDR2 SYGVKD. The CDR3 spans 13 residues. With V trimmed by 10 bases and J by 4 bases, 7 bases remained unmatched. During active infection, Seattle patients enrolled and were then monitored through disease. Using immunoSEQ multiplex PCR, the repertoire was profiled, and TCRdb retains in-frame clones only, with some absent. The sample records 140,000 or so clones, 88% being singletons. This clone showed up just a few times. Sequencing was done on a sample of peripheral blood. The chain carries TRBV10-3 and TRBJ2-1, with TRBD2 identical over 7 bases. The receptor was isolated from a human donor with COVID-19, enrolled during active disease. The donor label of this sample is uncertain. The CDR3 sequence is CATAGDRYNEQFF. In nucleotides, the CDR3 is TGTGCCACCGCGGGGGACCGATACAATGAGCAGTTCTTC.